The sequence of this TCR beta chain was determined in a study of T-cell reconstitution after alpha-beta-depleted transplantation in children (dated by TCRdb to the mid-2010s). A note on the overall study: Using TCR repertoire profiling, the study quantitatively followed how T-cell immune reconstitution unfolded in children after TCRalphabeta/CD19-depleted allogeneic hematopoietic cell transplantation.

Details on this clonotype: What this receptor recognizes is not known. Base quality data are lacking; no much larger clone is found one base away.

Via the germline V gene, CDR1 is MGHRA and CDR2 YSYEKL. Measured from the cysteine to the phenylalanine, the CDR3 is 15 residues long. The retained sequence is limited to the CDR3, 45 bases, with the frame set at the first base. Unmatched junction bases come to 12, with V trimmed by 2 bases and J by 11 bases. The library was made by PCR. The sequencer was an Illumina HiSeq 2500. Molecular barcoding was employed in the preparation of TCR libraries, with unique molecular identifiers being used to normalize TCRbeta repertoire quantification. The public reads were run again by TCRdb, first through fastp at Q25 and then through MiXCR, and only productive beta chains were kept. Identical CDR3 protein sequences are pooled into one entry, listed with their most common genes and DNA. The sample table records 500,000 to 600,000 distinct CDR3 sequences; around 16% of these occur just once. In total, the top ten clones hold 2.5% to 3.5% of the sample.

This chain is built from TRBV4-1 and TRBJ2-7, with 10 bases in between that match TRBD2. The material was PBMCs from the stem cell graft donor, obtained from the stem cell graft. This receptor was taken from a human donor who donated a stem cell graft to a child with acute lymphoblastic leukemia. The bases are TGCGCCAGCAGCCAACCCTGGACTAGCGGAGGCGGAAAGTACTTC. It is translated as CASSQPWTSGGGKYF.